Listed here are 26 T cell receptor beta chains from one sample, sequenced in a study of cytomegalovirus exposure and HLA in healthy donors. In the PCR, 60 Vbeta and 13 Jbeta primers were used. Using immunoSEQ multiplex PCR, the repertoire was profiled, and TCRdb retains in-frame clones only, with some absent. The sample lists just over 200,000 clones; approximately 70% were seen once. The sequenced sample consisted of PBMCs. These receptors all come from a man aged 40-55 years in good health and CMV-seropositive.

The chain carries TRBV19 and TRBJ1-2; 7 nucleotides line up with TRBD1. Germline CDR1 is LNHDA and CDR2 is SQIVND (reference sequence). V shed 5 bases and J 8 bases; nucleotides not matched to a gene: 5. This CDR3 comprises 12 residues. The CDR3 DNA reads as TGTGCCAGTAGTCAGACAGGGCAAGGCTACACCTTC. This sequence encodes CASSQTGQGYTF.

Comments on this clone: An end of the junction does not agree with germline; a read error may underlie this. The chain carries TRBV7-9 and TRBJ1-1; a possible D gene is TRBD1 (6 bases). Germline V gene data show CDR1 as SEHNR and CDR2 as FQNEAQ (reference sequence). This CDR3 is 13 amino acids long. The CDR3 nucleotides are TGTTCCAGCAGCTTAGGGGGGCGAACTGAAGCTTTCTTT. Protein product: CSSSLGGRTEAFF.

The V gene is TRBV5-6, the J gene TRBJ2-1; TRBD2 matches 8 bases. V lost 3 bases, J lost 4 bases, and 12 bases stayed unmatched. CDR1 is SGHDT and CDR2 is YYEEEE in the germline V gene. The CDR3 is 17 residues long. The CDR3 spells CASSSTDASGLYNEQFF. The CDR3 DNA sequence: TGTGCCAGCAGCTCCACCGACGCTAGCGGGCTTTACAATGAGCAGTTCTTC.

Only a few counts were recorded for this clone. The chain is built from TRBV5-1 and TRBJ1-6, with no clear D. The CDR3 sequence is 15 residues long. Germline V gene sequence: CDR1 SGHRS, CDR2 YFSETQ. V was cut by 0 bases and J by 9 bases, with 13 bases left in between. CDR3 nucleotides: TGCGCCAGCAGCTTGGCCCAGGTAGCGGGTTCACCCCTCCACTTT. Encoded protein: CASSLAQVAGSPLHF.

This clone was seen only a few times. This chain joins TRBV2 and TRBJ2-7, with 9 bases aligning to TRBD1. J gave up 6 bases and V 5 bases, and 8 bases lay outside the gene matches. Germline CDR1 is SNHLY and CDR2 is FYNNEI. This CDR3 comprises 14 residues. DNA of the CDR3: TGTGCCAGCAGTAACAGGGGGCAACGAGGCGAGCAGTACTTC. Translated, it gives CASSNRGQRGEQYF.

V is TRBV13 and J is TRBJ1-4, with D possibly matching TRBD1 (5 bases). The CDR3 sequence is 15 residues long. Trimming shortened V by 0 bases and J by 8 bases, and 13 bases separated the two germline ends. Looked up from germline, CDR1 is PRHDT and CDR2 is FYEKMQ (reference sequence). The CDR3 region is CASSLGGGTGEKLFF. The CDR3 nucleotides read TGTGCCAGCAGCTTAGGCGGTGGGACTGGGGAAAAACTGTTTTTT.

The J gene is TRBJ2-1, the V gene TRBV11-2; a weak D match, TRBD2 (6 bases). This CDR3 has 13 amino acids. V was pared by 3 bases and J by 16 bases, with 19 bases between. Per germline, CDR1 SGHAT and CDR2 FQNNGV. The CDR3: CASSLGGIGGSFF. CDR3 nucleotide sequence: TGTGCCAGCAGCTTGGGAGGAATTGGGGGGAGTTTCTTC.

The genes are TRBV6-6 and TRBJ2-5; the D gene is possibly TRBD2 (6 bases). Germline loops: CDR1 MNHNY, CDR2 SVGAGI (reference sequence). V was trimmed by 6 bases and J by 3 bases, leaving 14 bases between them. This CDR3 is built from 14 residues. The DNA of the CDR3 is TGTGCCAGCAGGGATAGGGGAGGTAAAGAGACCCAGTACTTC. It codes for CASRDRGGKETQYF.

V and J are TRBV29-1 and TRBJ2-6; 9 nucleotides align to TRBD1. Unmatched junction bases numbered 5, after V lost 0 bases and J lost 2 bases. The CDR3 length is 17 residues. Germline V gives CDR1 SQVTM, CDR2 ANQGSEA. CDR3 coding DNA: TGCAGCGTTGAAGATCGGAGGACAGGGGCTGGGGCCAACGTCCTGACTTTC. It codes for CSVEDRRTGAGANVLTF.

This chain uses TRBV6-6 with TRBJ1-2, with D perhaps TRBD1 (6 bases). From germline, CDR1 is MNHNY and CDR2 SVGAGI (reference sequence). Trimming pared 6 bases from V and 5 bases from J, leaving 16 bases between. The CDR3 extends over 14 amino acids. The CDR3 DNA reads TGTGCCAGCAGGCCACAGGGAATCGGTTATGGCTACACCTTC. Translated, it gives CASRPQGIGYGYTF.

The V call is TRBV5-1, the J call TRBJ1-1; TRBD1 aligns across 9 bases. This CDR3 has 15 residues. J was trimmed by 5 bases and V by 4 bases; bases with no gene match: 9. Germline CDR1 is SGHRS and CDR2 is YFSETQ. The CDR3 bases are TGCGCCAGCAGCCCGCTACAGGGGGCGGGTACTGAAGCTTTCTTT. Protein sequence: CASSPLQGAGTEAFF.

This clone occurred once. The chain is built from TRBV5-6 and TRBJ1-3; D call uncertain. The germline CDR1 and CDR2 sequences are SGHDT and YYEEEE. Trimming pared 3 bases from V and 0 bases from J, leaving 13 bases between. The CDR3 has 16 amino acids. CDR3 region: CASSWLGRSSGNTIYF. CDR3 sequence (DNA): TGTGCCAGCAGCTGGCTGGGTAGGAGCTCTGGAAACACCATATATTTT.

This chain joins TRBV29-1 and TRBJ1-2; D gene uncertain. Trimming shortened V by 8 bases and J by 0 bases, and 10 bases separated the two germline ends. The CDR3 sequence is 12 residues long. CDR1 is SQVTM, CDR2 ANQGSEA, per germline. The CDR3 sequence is CSFWTTNYGYTF. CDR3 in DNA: TGCAGCTTTTGGACTACTAACTATGGCTACACCTTC.

The chain's CDR3 is CASSLQAGVITDTQYF. DNA for the CDR3: TGTGCCAGCAGCTTACAAGCGGGGGTAATAACAGATACGCAGTATTTT. The chain carries TRBV13 and TRBJ2-3; TRBD2 matches 8 bases. The CDR3 runs to 16 residues. V was clipped by 2 bases and J by 3 bases; unmatched bases: 7. Germline CDR1 PRHDT, CDR2 FYEKMQ (reference sequence).

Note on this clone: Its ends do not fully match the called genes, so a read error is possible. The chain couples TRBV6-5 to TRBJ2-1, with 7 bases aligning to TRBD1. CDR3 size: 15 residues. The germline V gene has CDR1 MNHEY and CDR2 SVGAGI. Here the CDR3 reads CASSRQGLGYNGQFF. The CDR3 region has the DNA TGTGCCAGCAGTCGACAGGGTTTAGGCTACAATGGGCAGTTCTTC.

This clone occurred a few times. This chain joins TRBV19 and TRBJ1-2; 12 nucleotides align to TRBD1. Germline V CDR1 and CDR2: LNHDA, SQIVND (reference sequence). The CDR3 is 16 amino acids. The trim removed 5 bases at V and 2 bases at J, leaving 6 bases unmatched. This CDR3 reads CASSPQGQGANYGYTF. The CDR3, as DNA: TGTGCCAGTAGTCCCCAGGGACAGGGGGCAAACTATGGCTACACCTTC.

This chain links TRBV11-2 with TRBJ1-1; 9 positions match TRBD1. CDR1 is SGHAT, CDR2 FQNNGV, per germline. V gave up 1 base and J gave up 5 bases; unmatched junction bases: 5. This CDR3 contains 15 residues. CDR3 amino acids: CASSLVGQGTTEAFF. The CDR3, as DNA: TGTGCCAGCAGCTTAGTGGGACAGGGAACGACTGAAGCTTTCTTT.

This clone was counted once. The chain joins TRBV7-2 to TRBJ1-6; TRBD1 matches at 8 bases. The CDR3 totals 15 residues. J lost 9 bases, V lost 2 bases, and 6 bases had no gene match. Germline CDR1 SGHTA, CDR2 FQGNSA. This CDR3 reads CASSLQPGGSSPLHF. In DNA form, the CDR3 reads TGTGCCAGCAGCTTACAGCCAGGGGGCAGTTCACCCCTCCACTTT.

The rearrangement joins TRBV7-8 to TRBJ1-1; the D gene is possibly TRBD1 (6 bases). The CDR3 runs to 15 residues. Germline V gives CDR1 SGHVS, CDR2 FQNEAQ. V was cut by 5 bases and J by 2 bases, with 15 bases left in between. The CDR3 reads CASSPAGVGNTEAFF. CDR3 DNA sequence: TGTGCCAGCAGCCCCGCAGGGGTGGGTAACACTGAAGCTTTCTTT.

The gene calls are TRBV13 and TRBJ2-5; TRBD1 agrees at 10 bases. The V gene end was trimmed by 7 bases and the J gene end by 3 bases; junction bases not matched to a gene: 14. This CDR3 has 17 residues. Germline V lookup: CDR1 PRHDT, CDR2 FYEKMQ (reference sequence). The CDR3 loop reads CASIPVGTGALEETQYF. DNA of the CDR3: TGTGCCAGCATTCCTGTCGGGACAGGGGCCTTGGAAGAGACCCAGTACTTC.

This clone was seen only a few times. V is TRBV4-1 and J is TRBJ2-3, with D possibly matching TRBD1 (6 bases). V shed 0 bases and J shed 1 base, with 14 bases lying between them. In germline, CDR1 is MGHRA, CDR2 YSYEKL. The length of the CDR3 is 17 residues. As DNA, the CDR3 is TGCGCCAGCAGCCAAGAAGTACAGGGATTAGGCACAGATACGCAGTATTTT. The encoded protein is CASSQEVQGLGTDTQYF.

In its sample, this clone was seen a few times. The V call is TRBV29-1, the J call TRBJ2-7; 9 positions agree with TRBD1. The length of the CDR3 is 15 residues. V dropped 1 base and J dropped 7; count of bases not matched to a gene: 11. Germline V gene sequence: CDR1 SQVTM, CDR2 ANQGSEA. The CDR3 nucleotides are TGCAGCGTTGAAGTTCCGGACAGGGGTTCGAAAGAGCAGTACTTC. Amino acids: CSVEVPDRGSKEQYF.

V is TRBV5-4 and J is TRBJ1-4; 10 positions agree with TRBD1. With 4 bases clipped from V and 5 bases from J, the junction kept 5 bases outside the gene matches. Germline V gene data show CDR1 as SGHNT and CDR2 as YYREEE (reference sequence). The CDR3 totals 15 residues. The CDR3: CASSMTGGGNEKLFF. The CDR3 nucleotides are TGTGCCAGCAGCATGACAGGGGGCGGGAATGAAAAACTGTTTTTT.

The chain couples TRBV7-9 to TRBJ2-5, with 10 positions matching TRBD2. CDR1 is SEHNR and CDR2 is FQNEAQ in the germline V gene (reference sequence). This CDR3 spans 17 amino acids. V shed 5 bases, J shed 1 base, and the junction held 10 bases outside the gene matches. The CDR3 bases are TGTGCCAGCAGCCCAGGACTAGCGGCCTCTCTCCAAGAGACCCAGTACTTC. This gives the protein CASSPGLAASLQETQYF. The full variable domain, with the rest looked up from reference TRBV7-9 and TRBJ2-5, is DTGVSQNPRHKITKRGQNVTFRCDPISEHNRLYWYRQTLGQGPEFLTYFQNEAQLEKSRLLSDRFSAERPKGSFSTLEIQRTEQGDSAMYLCASSPGLAASLQETQYFGPGTRLLVL.

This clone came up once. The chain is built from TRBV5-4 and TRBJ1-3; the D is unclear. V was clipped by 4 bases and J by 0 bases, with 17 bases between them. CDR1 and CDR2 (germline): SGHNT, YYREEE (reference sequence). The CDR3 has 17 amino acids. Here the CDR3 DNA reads TGTGCCAGCAGCCAGGTAGGCGAGAAAAGCTCTGGAAACACCATATATTTT. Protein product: CASSQVGEKSSGNTIYF.

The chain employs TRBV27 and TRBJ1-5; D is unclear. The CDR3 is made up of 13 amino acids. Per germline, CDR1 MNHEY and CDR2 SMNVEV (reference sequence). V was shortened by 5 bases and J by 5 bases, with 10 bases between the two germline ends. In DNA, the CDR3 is TGTGCCAGCAGTCGAGGAGGGTATCAGCCCCAGCATTTT. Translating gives CASSRGGYQPQHF.